This T cell receptor (beta chain) stems from a study of blood T cell repertoires in COVID-19. Assay used: immunoSEQ multiplex PCR; TCRdb lists only in-frame clones, some missing. The sample contains 150,000 to 200,000 clones, 75% to 85% of which appear only once. CDR1 and CDR2 from the germline V gene are LNHNV and YYDKDF (reference sequence). The CDR3 is 16 amino acids. Trimming took off 5 bases at V and 4 bases at J, with 15 bases between the two ends. The chain couples TRBV15 to TRBJ1-6; the D gene is possibly TRBD1 (6 bases). Sequencing was carried out using peripheral blood. The origin of this receptor is a man between 60 and 70 years old with acute or convalescent COVID-19. The CDR3 sequence is CATSGGGHFYNSPLHF. In DNA form, the CDR3 reads TGTGCCACCAGCGGAGGGGGACACTTTTATAATTCACCCCTCCACTTT. Variable domain in full (rest from reference TRBV15 and TRBJ1-6): DAMVIQNPRYQVTQFGKPVTLSCSQTLNHNVMYWYQQKSSQAPKLLFHYYDKDFNNEADTPDNFQSRRPNTSFCFLDIRSPGLGDTAMYLCATSGGGHFYNSPLHFGNGTRLTVT.